One sample yielded the 25 T cell receptor beta chains listed below, sequenced in a study of T cell repertoires in cytomegalovirus infection. TCRdb recomputed calls from the reads with MiXCR, one row per CDR3 protein. Of tens of thousands of distinct CDR3 sequences in the sample, roughly 40% were seen once. Their target antigens are unknown. The specimen was CD8+ T cells from cultured PBMCs, collected from culture after CMV antigen stimulation. The source of these receptors is a human donor in good health (CMV status not recorded). Some clones in this sample may be carry-over from other donors' samples.

The chain joins TRBV6-5 to TRBJ2-4, with TRBD1 matching 8 bases. With 2 bases clipped from V and 3 bases from J, the junction kept 3 bases outside the gene matches. This CDR3 is built from 15 residues. Germline CDR1 and CDR2: MNHEY and SVGAGI. CDR3 DNA: TGTGCCAGCAGTTACGCAGGGGGCGGCAAAAACATTCAGTACTTC. Its translation is CASSYAGGGKNIQYF.

The chain uses TRBV7-4 and TRBJ1-6; D unclear. This CDR3 comprises 13 residues. Germline V lookup: CDR1 SGHVT, CDR2 SQSDAQ. Between the trimmed V and J ends, which lost 1 base and 11 bases, there was a span of 9 bases. CDR3 nucleotides: TGTGCCAGCAGCTTAGACCCTGTGACACCCCTCCACTTT. This sequence encodes CASSLDPVTPLHF.

V and J are TRBV28 and TRBJ1-2; a possible D gene is TRBD1 (6 bases). CDR3 length: 15 amino acids. Between the trimmed V and J ends, which lost 7 bases and 3 bases, there was a span of 18 bases. CDR1 is MDHEN and CDR2 is SYDVKM in the germline V gene. CDR3 amino acids: CASKEGGGRDYGYTF. DNA of the CDR3: TGTGCCAGCAAGGAGGGGGGGGGGCGCGACTATGGCTACACCTTC.

This clonotype appeared a few times. The chain links TRBV7-4 to TRBJ2-3, with D unclear. Trimming took 4 bases from V and 5 from J, leaving 10 bases between them. The germline CDR1 and CDR2 sequences are SGHVT and SQSDAQ. The CDR3 extends over 13 amino acids. This chain's CDR3 is CASSSFAGDTQYF. CDR3 nucleotide sequence: TGTGCCAGCAGCTCGTTCGCTGGAGATACGCAGTATTTT. Drawing the rest from reference TRBV7-4 and TRBJ2-3, the complete variable domain is GAGVSQSPRYKVAKRGRDVALRCDSISGHVTLYWYRQTLGQGSEVLTYSQSDAQRDKSGRPSGRFSAERPERSVSTLKIQRTEQGDSAVYLCASSSFAGDTQYFGPGTRLTVL.

This clonotype was observed a few times. This chain connects TRBV19 to TRBJ1-4, with a weak D call TRBD1 (6 bases). CDR3 length: 14 residues. Trimming removed 5 bases from V and 4 bases from J, with 11 bases in between. Germline V gene lookup returns CDR1 LNHDA and CDR2 SQIVND (reference sequence). The DNA of the CDR3 is TGTGCCAGTAGTGAAGACAGGCTTAATGAAAAACTGTTTTTT. This encodes CASSEDRLNEKLFF.

This clonotype rates as large. The chain recombines TRBV12-3 or TRBV12-4 with TRBJ1-1, with D perhaps TRBD1 (5 bases). The CDR3 extends over 13 amino acids. Trimming stripped 5 bases from V and 5 bases from J, with 12 bases between. The CDR3 DNA reads TGTGCCAGCAGTCCCGGGGGGGGGACTGAAGCTTTCTTT. This codes for CASSPGGGTEAFF.

The sample holds one count of this clonotype. The V gene is TRBV5-4, the J gene TRBJ2-7; 11 nucleotides align to TRBD1. CDR3 size: 17 residues. After removal of 3 bases from V and 2 bases from J, the junction contained 10 bases not matched to a gene. CDR1 is SGHNT and CDR2 is YYREEE in the germline V gene (reference sequence). In DNA form, the CDR3 reads TGTGCCAGCAGCTCGCGGACAGGGGGCGGTGGGGCCTACGAGCAGTACTTC. Protein: CASSSRTGGGGAYEQYF.

A few counts support this clonotype. This chain links TRBV4-3 with TRBJ2-1, with 7 nucleotides matching TRBD2. J gave up 0 bases and V 4 bases, and 15 bases lay outside the gene matches. The CDR3 has 19 amino acids. Per germline, CDR1 LGHNA and CDR2 YSLEER. The CDR3 nucleotides are TGCGCCAGCAGCCCCTCATCGGCAGCTAGCGGAGCCTCCTACAATGAGCAGTTCTTC. Encoded protein: CASSPSSAASGASYNEQFF.

As to this clonotype: One junction end disagrees with the germline gene, perhaps due to a read error. V is TRBV28 and J is TRBJ2-1; a weak D match, TRBD1 (5 bases). CDR1 and CDR2 from the germline V gene are MDHEN and SYDVKM. The CDR3 loop spans 15 amino acids. CDR3 in DNA: TGTGCCAGCAGTTCCTCTAGGGGCTCCGACAATGAGGCGTTCTTT. Translated: CASSSSRGSDNEAFF.

The chain uses TRBV6-5 and TRBJ1-1; 8 nucleotides line up with TRBD1. The V gene's germline CDR1 is MNHEY and CDR2 SVGAGI. V gave up 5 bases and J gave up 4 bases; unmatched junction bases: 0. The CDR3 extends over 12 amino acids. CDR3 bases: TGTGCCAGCAGTACAGGGGGCACTGAAGCTTTCTTT. This translates into CASSTGGTEAFF.

The chain's CDR3 is CASSVTGGRTEAFF. The CDR3 bases are TGTGCCAGCAGCGTGACAGGGGGCCGGACTGAAGCTTTCTTT. The chain uses TRBV6-6 and TRBJ1-1, with 10 bases aligning to TRBD1. CDR3 length equals 14 residues. Germline V gene data show CDR1 as MNHNY and CDR2 as SVGAGI (reference sequence). The V segment lost 6 bases and the J segment 5 bases; nucleotides outside the gene matches: 6.

In its sample, this clonotype was seen a few times. An end of the junction does not agree with germline; a read error may underlie this. The gene calls are TRBV7-7 and TRBJ2-2; 11 bases agree with TRBD2. CDR3 length: 16 residues. CDR1 SSHAT and CDR2 FNYEAQ come from the germline V gene (reference sequence). The chain's CDR3 is CASSPTSGGNTGELFF. In DNA, the CDR3 is TGTGCTAGCAGTCCTACTAGCGGGGGTAACACCGGGGAGCTGTTTTTT.

The chain has TRBV7-8 and TRBJ1-4; 7 nucleotides line up with TRBD1. This CDR3 is built from 14 residues. V lost 2 bases to trimming and J lost 8 bases; unmatched junction nucleotides: 5. CDR1 and CDR2 (germline): SGHVS, FQNEAQ. The CDR3 loop is CASSLLPGQEKLFF. CDR3 in DNA: TGTGCCAGCAGCTTATTACCGGGACAGGAAAAACTGTTTTTT.

The rearrangement uses TRBV3-1 and TRBJ2-2; D tentatively fits TRBD1 or TRBD2 (5 bases each). The CDR3 loop spans 17 amino acids. Trimming stripped 0 bases from V and 1 base from J, with 12 bases between. Germline lookup yields CDR1 LGHDT and CDR2 YNNKEL (reference sequence). In DNA form, the CDR3 reads TGTGCCAGCAGCCAAGATCTCGGGACGGAGAACACCGGGGAGCTGTTTTTT. Translating it yields CASSQDLGTENTGELFF.

The chain carries TRBV20-1 and TRBJ2-7; D gene ambiguous. V gave up 5 bases and J gave up 0 bases, with 11 bases separating them. Germline assignment: CDR1 DFQATT and CDR2 SNEGSKA (reference sequence). CDR3 length: 13 amino acids. The CDR3 nucleotides read TGCAGTGCTCAGGACCGTTACTCCTACGAGCAGTACTTC. Translation gives CSAQDRYSYEQYF.

This clonotype was counted ten times or more. The chain employs TRBV7-2 and TRBJ1-2, with D perhaps matching TRBD1 (6 bases). Trimming took off 6 bases at V and 4 bases at J, with 21 bases between the two ends. The CDR3 has 16 residues. CDR1 and CDR2 from the germline V gene are SGHTA and FQGNSA. This CDR3 is CASSPGGGGAAYGYTF. Here the CDR3 DNA reads TGTGCCAGCAGTCCGGGGGGTGGGGGCGCCGCCTATGGCTACACCTTC. Complete variable domain (other parts from reference TRBV7-2 and TRBJ1-2): GAGVSQSPSNKVTEKGKDVELRCDPISGHTALYWYRQSLGQGLEFLIYFQGNSAPDKSGLPSDRFSAERTGGSVSTLTIQRTQQEDSAVYLCASSPGGGGAAYGYTFGSGTRLTVV.

This clonotype has more than one count but fewer than ten. The chain has TRBV7-2 and TRBJ2-3; the match to TRBD2 covers 8 bases. The germline CDR1 and CDR2 sequences are SGHTA and FQGNSA. The CDR3 has 13 amino acids. The V gene end was trimmed by 7 bases and the J gene end by 1 base; junction bases not matched to a gene: 1. The chain's CDR3 is CASTGGGTDTQYF. CDR3 nucleotides: TGTGCCAGCACCGGGGGGGGCACAGATACGCAGTATTTT.

This clonotype was seen ten or more times. This chain links TRBV19 with TRBJ1-4, with D perhaps TRBD1 (6 bases). The CDR3 is 16 residues long. The V end was cut by 3 bases, the J end by 3 bases, with 14 bases between. Germline values: CDR1 LNHDA, CDR2 SQIVND (reference sequence). The CDR3 spells CASSISRGSANEKLFF. The CDR3 region has the DNA TGTGCCAGTAGTATCTCCAGGGGATCGGCTAATGAAAAACTGTTTTTT.

The V gene is TRBV7-2, the J gene TRBJ1-1, with D unclear. The CDR3 has 12 residues. CDR1 is SGHTA and CDR2 is FQGNSA in the germline V gene. V was trimmed by 6 bases and J by 8 bases, leaving 13 bases between them. This chain's CDR3 is CASRLDTPEAFF. The CDR3 DNA reads as TGTGCCAGCAGGCTTGACACGCCAGAAGCTTTCTTT.

The chain carries TRBV7-9 and TRBJ2-3, with D possibly TRBD2 on 7 matching bases. The germline V gene has CDR1 SEHNR and CDR2 FQNEAQ (reference sequence). V was cut by 2 bases and J by 2 bases, with 14 bases left in between. CDR3 size: 16 residues. CDR3 in DNA: TGTGCCAGCAGCTTATCGAGGGGGGGCATCACAGATACGCAGTATTTT. This translates into CASSLSRGGITDTQYF. Full variable domain (missing parts from reference TRBV7-9 and TRBJ2-3): DTGVSQNPRHKITKRGQNVTFRCDPISEHNRLYWYRQTLGQGPEFLTYFQNEAQLEKSRLLSDRFSAERPKGSFSTLEIQRTEQGDSAMYLCASSLSRGGITDTQYFGPGTRLTVL.

The table lists this clonotype with a few counts. This chain joins TRBV2 and TRBJ2-1; D perhaps matches TRBD1 (6 bases). V was clipped by 7 bases and J by 1 base, with 11 bases between them. Germline V gene sequence: CDR1 SNHLY, CDR2 FYNNEI. There are 14 residues in the CDR3. This CDR3 reads CASMGTPSYNEQFF. The CDR3 DNA sequence: TGTGCCAGCATGGGGACACCGTCCTACAATGAGCAGTTCTTC.

The chain joins TRBV2 to TRBJ2-1; 9 bases fit TRBD2. Germline trimming cut 6 bases from V and 9 bases from J; bases unmatched to any gene: 6. The germline CDR1 and CDR2 sequences are SNHLY and FYNNEI. This CDR3 spans 13 amino acids. This chain's CDR3 is CASSVSGRGEQFF. Written as DNA, the CDR3 is TGTGCCAGCAGCGTTAGCGGGAGAGGTGAGCAGTTCTTC.

This chain connects TRBV7-2 to TRBJ1-6; D unclear. CDR1 and CDR2 (germline): SGHTA, FQGNSA. The CDR3 extends over 16 amino acids. The germline V and J ends were trimmed by 3 bases and 3 bases, with 12 bases remaining between them. CDR3 DNA sequence: TGTGCCAGCAGCTTTAAGAAAGCGTACTATAATTCACCCCTCCACTTT. Its translation: CASSFKKAYYNSPLHF.

This clonotype showed up just a few times. The chain recombines TRBV9 with TRBJ1-2, with 7 bases matching TRBD1. This CDR3 has 16 amino acids. CDR1 is SGDLS and CDR2 is YYNGEE in the germline V gene. The trim removed 2 bases at V and 2 bases at J, leaving 9 bases unmatched. This CDR3 is CASSVGGGAPNYGYTF. CDR3 DNA sequence: TGTGCCAGCAGCGTGGGAGGGGGCGCACCCAACTATGGCTACACCTTC.

This clonotype was seen at least ten times. The genes are TRBV2 and TRBJ2-7; unclear D gene. Germline values: CDR1 SNHLY, CDR2 FYNNEI. Trimming left V 0 bases short and J 3 bases short, with 6 bases between. The CDR3 covers 13 residues. The CDR3 here is CASSEATYYEQYF. Written as DNA, the CDR3 is TGTGCCAGCAGTGAAGCGACGTACTACGAGCAGTACTTC.